The present T cell receptor beta chain was sequenced within a study of blood T cell repertoires in COVID-19. Study details: The United States, Italy and Spain were the sources of the acute and convalescent COVID-19 samples. Sample material is recorded as cDNA or gDNA derived from T cells, B-cell-depleted T cells, or PBMCs.

The CDR3 loop spans 11 amino acids. Germline loops: CDR1 SGHTA, CDR2 FQGNSA. V shed 2 bases and J shed 5 bases, with 3 bases lying between them. As handled by the study authors: Cell counts per sample came from amplifying reference gene primers. Repertoires were generated with immunoSEQ multiplex PCR, while TCRdb's copy carries only in-frame clones and drops some. V, J and clone size reflect that table, while D and trimming were determined from the DNA. The repertoire holds some 120,000 clones, with around 81% as singletons. The sequenced sample was peripheral blood. This chain links TRBV7-2 with TRBJ2-5, with unresolved D. This sequence originates from a man in his fifties or sixties with acute or convalescent COVID-19. The CDR3 is CASSLTETQYF. The CDR3 DNA reads as TGTGCCAGCAGCTTAACTGAGACCCAGTACTTC.